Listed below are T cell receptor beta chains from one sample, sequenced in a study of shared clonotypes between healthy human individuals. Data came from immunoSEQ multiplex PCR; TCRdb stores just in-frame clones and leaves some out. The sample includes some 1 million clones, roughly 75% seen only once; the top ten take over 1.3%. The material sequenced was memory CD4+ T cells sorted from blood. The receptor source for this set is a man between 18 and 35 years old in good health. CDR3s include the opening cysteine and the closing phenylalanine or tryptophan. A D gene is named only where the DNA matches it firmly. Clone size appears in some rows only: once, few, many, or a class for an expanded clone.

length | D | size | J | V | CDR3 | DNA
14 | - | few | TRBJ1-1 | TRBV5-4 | CASSLGHQGAEAFF | TGTGCCAGCAGCTTGGGCCACCAAGGGGCTGAAGCTTTCTTT
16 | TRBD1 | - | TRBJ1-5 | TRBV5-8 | CASSLGTGYSNQPQHF | TGTGCCAGCAGCCTAGGGACAGGGTATAGCAATCAGCCCCAGCATTTT
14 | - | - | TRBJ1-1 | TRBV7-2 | CASSPTRQWTEAFF | TGTGCCAGCAGCCCAACCCGACAGTGGACTGAAGCTTTCTTT
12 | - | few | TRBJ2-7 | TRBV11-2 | CASSPQGREQYF | TGTGCCAGCAGCCCTCAGGGGCGGGAGCAGTACTTC
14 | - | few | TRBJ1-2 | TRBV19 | CASNSGQGNYGYTF | TGTGCCAGCAACTCGGGGCAGGGTAACTATGGCTACACCTTC
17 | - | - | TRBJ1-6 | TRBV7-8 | CASSLFSGVDYNSPLHF | TGTGCCAGCAGCTTATTTTCAGGCGTGGATTATAATTCACCCCTCCACTTT
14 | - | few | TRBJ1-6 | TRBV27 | CASSYQGLNSPLHF | TGTGCCAGCAGTTATCAGGGCCTAAATTCACCCCTCCACTTT
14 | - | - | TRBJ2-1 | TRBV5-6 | CASSLVRGYNEQFF | TGTGCCAGCAGCTTGGTACGGGGGTACAATGAGCAGTTCTTC
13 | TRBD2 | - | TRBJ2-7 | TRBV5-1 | CASRTSGTAEQYF | TGCGCCAGCAGGACTAGCGGGACTGCAGAGCAGTACTTC
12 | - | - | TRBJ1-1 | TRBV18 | CASSPTETEAFF | TGTGCCAGCTCACCGACTGAGACTGAAGCTTTCTTT
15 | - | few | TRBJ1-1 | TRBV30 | CAWTKGAGGDTEAFF | TGTGCCTGGACCAAAGGGGCGGGTGGGGACACTGAAGCTTTCTTT
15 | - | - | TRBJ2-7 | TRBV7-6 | CASSPGGGRTYEQYF | TGTGCCAGCAGCCCAGGGGGGGGGAGGACCTACGAGCAGTACTTC
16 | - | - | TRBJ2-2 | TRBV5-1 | CASSLVGTRNTGELFF | TGCGCCAGCAGCTTGGTAGGGACTCGGAACACCGGGGAGCTGTTTTTT
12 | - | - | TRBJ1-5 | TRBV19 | CASSILGRPQHF | TGTGCCAGTAGTATTCTGGGACGTCCCCAGCATTTT
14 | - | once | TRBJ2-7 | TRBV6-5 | CASSTRRTAYEQYF | TGTGCCAGCAGTACTCGGAGGACCGCCTACGAGCAGTACTTC
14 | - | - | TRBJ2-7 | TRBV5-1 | CASSHGQPPYEQYF | TGCGCCAGCAGTCACGGACAGCCACCCTACGAGCAGTACTTC
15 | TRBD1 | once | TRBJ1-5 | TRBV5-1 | CASSLTGGAEQPQHF | TGCGCCAGCAGCTTAACAGGGGGCGCGGAACAGCCCCAGCATTTT
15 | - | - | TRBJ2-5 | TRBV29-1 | CSVEVGTGGAETQYF | TGCAGCGTTGAAGTCGGAACAGGGGGGGCAGAGACCCAGTACTTC
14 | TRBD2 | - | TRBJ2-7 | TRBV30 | CAWSFAGARYEQYF | TGTGCCTGGAGTTTCGCGGGAGCTCGCTACGAGCAGTACTTC
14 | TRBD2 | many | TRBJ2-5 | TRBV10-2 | CASSVVAGGETQYF | TGCGCCAGCAGTGTGGTAGCGGGAGGTGAGACCCAGTACTTC
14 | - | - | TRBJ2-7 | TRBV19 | CASRAGYLGDEQYF | TGTGCCAGTAGGGCCGGCTATTTGGGGGACGAGCAGTACTTC
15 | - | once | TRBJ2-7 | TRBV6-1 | CASSEGWQGSYEQYF | TGTGCCAGCAGTGAAGGCTGGCAGGGGTCCTACGAGCAGTACTTC
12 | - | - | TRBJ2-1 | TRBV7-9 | CASSLSEMDRFF | TGTGCCAGCAGCTTATCAGAGATGGACCGGTTCTTC
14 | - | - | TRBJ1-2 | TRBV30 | CAWSGFSQGHGYTF | TGTGCCTGGAGTGGGTTCAGCCAGGGCCATGGCTACACCTTC
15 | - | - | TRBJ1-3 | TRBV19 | CASRDGQSSGNTIYF | TGTGCCAGTAGGGACGGACAGTCGTCTGGAAACACCATATATTTT